One sample yielded the 12 T cell receptor beta chains listed below, sequenced in a study of blood T cell repertoires in COVID-19 (dated by TCRdb to 2018 to 2020). Libraries came from the immunoSEQ multiplex PCR assay. Entries here come from immuneACCESS through TCRdb and include only in-frame sequences with V and J called. Some clones fail to appear in such tables; in the studies checked, an unresolved V gene covers under half of the shortfall, and the cause of the remainder is unknown. This sample holds 150,000 to 200,000 clones; more than 60% were observed only once. The ten most abundant clones make up less than 9.5% of the sample. Sequenced: peripheral blood. These receptors originate from a man aged 55 to 69 with acute or convalescent COVID-19.

V and J are TRBV19 and TRBJ2-3; TRBD1 matches at 8 bases. There are 15 residues in the CDR3. Germline-derived CDR1 and CDR2 are LNHDA and SQIVND (reference sequence). J gave up 4 bases and V 4 bases, and 7 bases lay outside the gene matches. The CDR3 loop reads CASSKRTGFSDTQYF. The CDR3 DNA reads TGTGCCAGTAGTAAGAGGACAGGGTTTTCAGATACGCAGTATTTT. The variable domain in full, with the rest retrieved from reference TRBV19 and TRBJ2-3, is DGGITQSPKYLFRKEGQNVTLSCEQNLNHDAMYWYRQDPGQGLRLIYYSQIVNDFQKGDIAEGYSVSREKKESFPLTVTSAQKNPTAFYLCASSKRTGFSDTQYFGPGTRLTVL.

The chain uses TRBV7-3 and TRBJ2-7; 8 bases agree with TRBD2. The V gene's germline CDR1 is SGHTA and CDR2 FQGTGA. The CDR3 has 16 residues. Trimming took 4 bases from V and 5 from J; bases not matched to a gene: 13. The CDR3 reads CASSYPGAGGIDEQYF. The CDR3 DNA follows: TGTGCCAGCAGCTATCCCGGGGCGGGGGGTATCGACGAGCAGTACTTC.

The gene calls are TRBV19 and TRBJ2-4, with 9 bases fitting TRBD1. The CDR3 extends over 14 amino acids. Looked up from germline, CDR1 is LNHDA and CDR2 is SQIVND (reference sequence). V gave up 6 bases and J gave up 8 bases; unmatched junction bases: 8. The CDR3 nucleotides read TGTGCCAGTAGAATCACAGGGGGCTTGGACATTCAGTACTTC. This gives the protein CASRITGGLDIQYF. Variable domain in full (rest from reference TRBV19 and TRBJ2-4): DGGITQSPKYLFRKEGQNVTLSCEQNLNHDAMYWYRQDPGQGLRLIYYSQIVNDFQKGDIAEGYSVSREKKESFPLTVTSAQKNPTAFYLCASRITGGLDIQYFGAGTRLSVL.

The J gene is TRBJ1-3, the V gene TRBV9, with TRBD1 matching over 8 bases. CDR1 is SGDLS and CDR2 is YYNGEE in the germline V gene. This CDR3 region has 15 residues. The trim removed 3 bases at V and 4 bases at J, leaving 6 bases unmatched. CDR3 sequence: CASSGGQGEGNTIYF. The CDR3 region has the DNA TGTGCCAGCAGCGGAGGACAGGGCGAGGGAAACACCATATATTTT.

V gene TRBV5-1 combines with J gene TRBJ1-2; 9 bases map to TRBD1. Germline CDR1 SGHRS, CDR2 YFSETQ. After removal of 2 bases from V and 0 bases from J, the junction contained 8 bases not matched to a gene. CDR3 length: 17 residues. CDR3 amino acids: CASSLGDRVASNYGYTF. As DNA, the CDR3 is TGCGCCAGCAGCTTAGGGGACAGGGTTGCCTCTAACTATGGCTACACCTTC. The full variable domain, rest sourced from reference TRBV5-1 and TRBJ1-2, is KAGVTQTPRYLIKTRGQQVTLSCSPISGHRSVSWYQQTPGQGLQFLFEYFSETQRNKGNFPGRFSGRQFSNSRSEMNVSTLELGDSALYLCASSLGDRVASNYGYTFGSGTRLTVV.

This sequence joins TRBV15 and TRBJ1-2, with 7 bases fitting TRBD1. Germline V gene lookup returns CDR1 LNHNV and CDR2 YYDKDF (reference sequence). Losses at the gene ends were 0 bases for V and 0 bases for J; bases not matched to a gene: 7. The CDR3 consists of 17 residues. CDR3 coding DNA: TGTGCCACCAGCAGAGAGTATACAGGGGCCTCTAACTATGGCTACACCTTC. This encodes CATSREYTGASNYGYTF.

The chain uses TRBV27 and TRBJ1-6; maybe TRBD1 (6 bases). Germline V gene sequence: CDR1 MNHEY, CDR2 SMNVEV (reference sequence). V gave up 4 bases and J gave up 6 bases, with 19 bases separating them. The CDR3 totals 17 residues. CDR3 nucleotide sequence: TGTGCCAGCAGTTCCACGACCGAGCAGGGGAGTAATTCACCCCTCCACTTT. This translates into CASSSTTEQGSNSPLHF.

This clone was counted at least ten times. This chain uses TRBV9 with TRBJ2-2, with 8 positions matching TRBD1. The CDR3 extends over 14 amino acids. In germline, CDR1 is SGDLS, CDR2 YYNGEE. V dropped 2 bases and J dropped 4; count of bases not matched to a gene: 1. CDR3 coding DNA: TGTGCCAGCAGCGTTACAGGGGGCACCGGGGAGCTGTTTTTT. Translated: CASSVTGGTGELFF.

The V gene is TRBV12-3 or TRBV12-4, the J gene TRBJ1-3; D might be TRBD1 (6 bases). Trimming took 5 bases from V and 4 from J, leaving 9 bases between them. The CDR3 is made up of 13 amino acids. CDR3 sequence reads: CASSLGTGNTIYF. The CDR3 nucleotides read TGTGCCAGCAGTCTAGGGACAGGAAACACCATATATTTT.

The chain couples TRBV5-8 to TRBJ2-2; D gene uncertain. Trimming left V 1 base short and J 6 bases short, with 16 bases between. CDR3 length: 16 residues. Germline V lookup: CDR1 SGHTS, CDR2 YDEGEE. In DNA, the CDR3 is TGTGCCAGCAGCTTGCAAAGCCGCTTAATCGCCGGGGAGCTGTTTTTT. Amino acid sequence: CASSLQSRLIAGELFF. Based on the CDR3 plus reference TRBV5-8 and TRBJ2-2, the full variable domain is EAGVTQSPTHLIKTRGQQATLRCSPISGHTSVYWYQQALGLGLQFLLWYDEGEERNRGNFPPRFSGRQFPNYSSELNVNALELEDSALYLCASSLQSRLIAGELFFGEGSRLTVL.

The chain carries TRBV10-3 and TRBJ1-1; 9 nucleotides line up with TRBD1. V was clipped by 0 bases and J by 0 bases; unmatched bases: 5. Germline loops: CDR1 ENHRY, CDR2 SYGVKD. CDR3 length: 17 amino acids. CDR3 coding DNA: TGTGCCATCAGTGAGTCATTGGGACAGGGATTGAACACTGAAGCTTTCTTT. Amino acid sequence: CAISESLGQGLNTEAFF.

This clone was seen once. The chain has TRBV6-6 and TRBJ1-5, with D perhaps TRBD1 (6 bases). Germline CDR1 MNHNY, CDR2 SVGAGI (reference sequence). CDR3 length: 19 residues. V was pared by 6 bases and J by 1 base, with 25 bases between. CDR3 nucleotide sequence: TGTGCCAGCAGCCGAGACAGGTCTTCAGGGAGCTGGAGCAATCAGCCCCAGCATTTT. Translating it yields CASSRDRSSGSWSNQPQHF.